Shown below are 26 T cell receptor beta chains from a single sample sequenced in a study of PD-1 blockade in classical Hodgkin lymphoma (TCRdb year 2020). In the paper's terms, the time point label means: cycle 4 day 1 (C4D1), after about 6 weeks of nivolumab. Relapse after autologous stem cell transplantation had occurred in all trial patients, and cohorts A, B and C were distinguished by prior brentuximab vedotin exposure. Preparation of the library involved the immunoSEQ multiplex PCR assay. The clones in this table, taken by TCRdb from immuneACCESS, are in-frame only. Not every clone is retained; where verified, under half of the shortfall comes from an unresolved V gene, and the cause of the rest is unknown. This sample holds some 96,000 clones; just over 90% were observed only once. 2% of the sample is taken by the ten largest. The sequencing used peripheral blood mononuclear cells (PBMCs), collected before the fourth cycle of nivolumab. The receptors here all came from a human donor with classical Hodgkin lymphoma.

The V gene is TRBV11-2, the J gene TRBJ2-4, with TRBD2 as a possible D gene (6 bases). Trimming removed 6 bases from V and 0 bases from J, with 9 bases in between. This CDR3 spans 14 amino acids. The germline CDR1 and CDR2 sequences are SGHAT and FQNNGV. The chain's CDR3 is CASSHGGAKNIQYF. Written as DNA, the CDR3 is TGTGCCAGCAGTCACGGGGGAGCCAAAAACATTCAGTACTTC.

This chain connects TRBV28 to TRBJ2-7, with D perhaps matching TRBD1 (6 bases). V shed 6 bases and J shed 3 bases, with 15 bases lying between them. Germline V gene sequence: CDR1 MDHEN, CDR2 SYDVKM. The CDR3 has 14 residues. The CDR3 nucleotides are TGTGCCAGCAGAATCCAACAGGGTCGCTACGAGCAGTACTTC. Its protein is CASRIQQGRYEQYF.

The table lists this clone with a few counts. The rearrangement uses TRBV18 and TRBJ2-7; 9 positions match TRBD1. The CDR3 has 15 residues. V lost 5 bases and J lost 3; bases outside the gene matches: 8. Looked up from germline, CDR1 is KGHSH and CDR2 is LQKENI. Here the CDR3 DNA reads TGTGCCAGCTCATGGGACAGGGTAAGGAGCTACGAGCAGTACTTC. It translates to CASSWDRVRSYEQYF.

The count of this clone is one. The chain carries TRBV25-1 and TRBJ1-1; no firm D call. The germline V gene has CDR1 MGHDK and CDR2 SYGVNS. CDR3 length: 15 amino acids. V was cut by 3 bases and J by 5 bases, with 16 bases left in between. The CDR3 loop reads CASSDLRTVKTEAFF. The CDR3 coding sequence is TGTGCCAGCAGTGACCTTCGTACGGTCAAAACTGAAGCTTTCTTT. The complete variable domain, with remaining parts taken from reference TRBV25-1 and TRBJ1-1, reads EADIYQTPRYLVIGTGKKITLECSQTMGHDKMYWYQQDPGMELHLIHYSYGVNSTEKGDLSSESTVSRIRTEHFPLTLESARPSHTSQYLCASSDLRTVKTEAFFGQGTRLTVV.

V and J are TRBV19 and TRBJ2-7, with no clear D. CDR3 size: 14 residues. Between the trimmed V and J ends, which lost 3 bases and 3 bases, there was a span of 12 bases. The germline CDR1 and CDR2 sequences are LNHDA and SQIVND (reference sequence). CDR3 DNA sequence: TGTGCCAGTAGTATCACATTTGGTGACTACGAGCAGTACTTC. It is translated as CASSITFGDYEQYF. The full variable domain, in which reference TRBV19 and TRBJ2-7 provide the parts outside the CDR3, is DGGITQSPKYLFRKEGQNVTLSCEQNLNHDAMYWYRQDPGQGLRLIYYSQIVNDFQKGDIAEGYSVSREKKESFPLTVTSAQKNPTAFYLCASSITFGDYEQYFGPGTRLTVT.

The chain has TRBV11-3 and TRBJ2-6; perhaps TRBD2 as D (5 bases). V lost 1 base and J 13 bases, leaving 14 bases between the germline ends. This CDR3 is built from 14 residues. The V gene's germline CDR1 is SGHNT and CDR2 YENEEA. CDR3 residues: CASSLGVSGGVLTF. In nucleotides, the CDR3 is TGTGCCAGCAGCTTAGGTGTATCCGGCGGGGTCCTGACTTTC.

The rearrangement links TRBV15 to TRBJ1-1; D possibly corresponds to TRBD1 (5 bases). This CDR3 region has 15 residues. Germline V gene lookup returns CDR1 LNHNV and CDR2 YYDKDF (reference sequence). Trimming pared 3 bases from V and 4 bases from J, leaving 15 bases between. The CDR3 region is CATSSLMGLFTEAFF. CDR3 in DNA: TGTGCCACCAGCAGCCTTATGGGACTGTTCACTGAAGCTTTCTTT.

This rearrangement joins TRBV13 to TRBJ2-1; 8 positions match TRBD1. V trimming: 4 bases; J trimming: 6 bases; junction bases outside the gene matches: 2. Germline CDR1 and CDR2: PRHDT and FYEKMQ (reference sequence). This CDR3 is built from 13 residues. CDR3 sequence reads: CASSSTGANEQFF. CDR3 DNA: TGTGCCAGCAGCTCGACAGGGGCCAATGAGCAGTTCTTC.

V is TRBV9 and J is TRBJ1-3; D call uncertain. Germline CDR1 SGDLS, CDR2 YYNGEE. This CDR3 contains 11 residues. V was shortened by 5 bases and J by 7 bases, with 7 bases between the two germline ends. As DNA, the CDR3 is TGTGCCAGCAGGGGTGGGAACACCATATATTTT. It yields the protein CASRGGNTIYF.

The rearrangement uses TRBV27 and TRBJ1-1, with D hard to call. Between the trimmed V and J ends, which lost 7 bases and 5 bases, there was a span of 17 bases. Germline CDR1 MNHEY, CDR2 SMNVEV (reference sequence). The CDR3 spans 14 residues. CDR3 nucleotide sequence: TGTGCCAGCACCTCCTACGCCCCAGGAACTGAAGCTTTCTTT. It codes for CASTSYAPGTEAFF.

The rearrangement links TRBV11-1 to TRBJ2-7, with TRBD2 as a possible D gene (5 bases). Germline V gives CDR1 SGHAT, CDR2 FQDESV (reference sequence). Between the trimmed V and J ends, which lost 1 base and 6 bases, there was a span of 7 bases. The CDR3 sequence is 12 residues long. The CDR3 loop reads CASSLGGLEQYF. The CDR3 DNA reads TGTGCCAGCAGCTTAGGTGGACTCGAGCAGTACTTC.

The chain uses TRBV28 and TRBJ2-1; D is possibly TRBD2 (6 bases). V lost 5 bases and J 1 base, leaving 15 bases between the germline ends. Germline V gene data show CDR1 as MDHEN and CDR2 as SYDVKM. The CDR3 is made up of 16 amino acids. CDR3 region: CASSAPGLISYNEQFF. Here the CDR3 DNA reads TGTGCCAGCAGTGCCCCGGGACTGATATCCTACAATGAGCAGTTCTTC.

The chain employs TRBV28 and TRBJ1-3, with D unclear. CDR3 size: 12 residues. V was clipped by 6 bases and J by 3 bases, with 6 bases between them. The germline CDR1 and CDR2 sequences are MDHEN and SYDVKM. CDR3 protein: CASSFSGNTIYF. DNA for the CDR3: TGTGCCAGCAGCTTTAGTGGAAACACCATATATTTT.

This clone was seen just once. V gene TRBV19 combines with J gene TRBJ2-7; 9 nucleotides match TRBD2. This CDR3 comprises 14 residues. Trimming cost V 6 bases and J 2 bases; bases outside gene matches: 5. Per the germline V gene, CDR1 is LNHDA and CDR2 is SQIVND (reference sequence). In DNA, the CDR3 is TGTGCCAGTAGGTCTAGCGGGACTACCTACGAGCAGTACTTC. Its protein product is CASRSSGTTYEQYF.

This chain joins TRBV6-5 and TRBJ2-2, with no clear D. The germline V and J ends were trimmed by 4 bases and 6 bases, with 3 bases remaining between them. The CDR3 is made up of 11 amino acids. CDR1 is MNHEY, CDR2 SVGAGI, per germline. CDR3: CASSSAGELFF. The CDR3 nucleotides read TGTGCCAGCAGTTCCGCCGGGGAGCTGTTTTTT.

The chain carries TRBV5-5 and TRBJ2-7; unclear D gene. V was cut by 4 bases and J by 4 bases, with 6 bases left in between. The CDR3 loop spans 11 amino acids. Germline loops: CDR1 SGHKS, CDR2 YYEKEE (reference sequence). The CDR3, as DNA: TGTGCCAGCAGCCGCTCTTACGAGCAGTACTTC. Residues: CASSRSYEQYF.

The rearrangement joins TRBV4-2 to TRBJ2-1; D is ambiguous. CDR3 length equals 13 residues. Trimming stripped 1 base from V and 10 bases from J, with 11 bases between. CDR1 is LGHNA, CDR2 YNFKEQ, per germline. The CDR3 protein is CASSQVVGGEQFF. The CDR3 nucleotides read TGTGCCAGCAGCCAAGTCGTCGGTGGCGAGCAGTTCTTC.

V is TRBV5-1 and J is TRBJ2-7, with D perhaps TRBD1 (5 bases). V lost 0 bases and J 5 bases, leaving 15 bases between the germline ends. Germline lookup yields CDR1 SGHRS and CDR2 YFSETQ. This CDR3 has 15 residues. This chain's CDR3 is CASSLEGRQLDEQYF. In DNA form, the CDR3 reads TGCGCCAGCAGCTTGGAGGGTCGACAGTTGGACGAGCAGTACTTC.

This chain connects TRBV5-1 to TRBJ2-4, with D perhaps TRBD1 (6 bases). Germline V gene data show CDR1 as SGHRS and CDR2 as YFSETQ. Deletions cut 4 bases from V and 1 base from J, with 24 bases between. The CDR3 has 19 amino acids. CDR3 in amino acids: CASSLDRSLGLGAKNIQYF. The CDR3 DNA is TGCGCCAGCAGCCTTGACAGGTCGTTGGGCCTTGGGGCCAAAAACATTCAGTACTTC.

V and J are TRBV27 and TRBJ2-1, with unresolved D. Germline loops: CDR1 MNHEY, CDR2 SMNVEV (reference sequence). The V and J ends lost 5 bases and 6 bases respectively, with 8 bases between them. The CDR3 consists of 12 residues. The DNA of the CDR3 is TGTGCCAGCAGTCGCCCCACCAATGAGCAGTTCTTC. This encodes CASSRPTNEQFF.

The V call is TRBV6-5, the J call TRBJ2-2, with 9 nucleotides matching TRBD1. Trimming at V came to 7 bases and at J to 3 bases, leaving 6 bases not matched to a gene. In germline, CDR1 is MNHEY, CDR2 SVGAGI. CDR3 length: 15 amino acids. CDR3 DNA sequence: TGTGCCAGCACCCCCAGGGACAGGGACACCGGGGAGCTGTTTTTT. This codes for CASTPRDRDTGELFF.

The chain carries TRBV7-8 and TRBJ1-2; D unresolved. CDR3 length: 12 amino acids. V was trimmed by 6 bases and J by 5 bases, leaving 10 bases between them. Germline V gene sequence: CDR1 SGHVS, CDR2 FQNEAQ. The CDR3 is CASSISSYGYTF. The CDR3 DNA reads TGTGCCAGCAGTATAAGCTCGTATGGCTACACCTTC.

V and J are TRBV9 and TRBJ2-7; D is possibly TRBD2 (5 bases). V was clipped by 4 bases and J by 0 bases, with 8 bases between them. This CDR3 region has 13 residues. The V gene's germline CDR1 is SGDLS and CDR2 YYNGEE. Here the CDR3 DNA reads TGTGCCAGCAGCAGCGGTAGCTCCTACGAGCAGTACTTC. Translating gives CASSSGSSYEQYF.

CDR3 nucleotide sequence: TGTGCCAGCAGCCGTATGTTGGGTGAAAAACTGTTTTTT. Protein: CASSRMLGEKLFF. V is TRBV7-7 and J is TRBJ1-4; no definite D call. This CDR3 contains 13 residues. Trimming took off 5 bases at V and 7 bases at J, with 11 bases between the two ends. Germline assignment: CDR1 SSHAT and CDR2 FNYEAQ (reference sequence).

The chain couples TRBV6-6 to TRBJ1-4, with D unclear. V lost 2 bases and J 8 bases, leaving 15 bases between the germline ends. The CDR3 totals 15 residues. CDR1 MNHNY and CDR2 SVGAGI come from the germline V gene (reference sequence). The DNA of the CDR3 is TGTGCCAGCAGTTACCGACTGCGAATGGGGGAAAAACTGTTTTTT. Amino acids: CASSYRLRMGEKLFF.

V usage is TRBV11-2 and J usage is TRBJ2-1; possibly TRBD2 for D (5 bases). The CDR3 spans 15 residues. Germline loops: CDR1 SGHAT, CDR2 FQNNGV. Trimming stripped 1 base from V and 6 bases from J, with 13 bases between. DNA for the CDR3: TGTGCCAGCAGCTTAGGAGGGATCTTCGGCAATGAGCAGTTCTTC. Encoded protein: CASSLGGIFGNEQFF.